These 13 T cell receptor beta chains came from one sample sequenced in a study of T cells in Graves' hyperthyroidism and ophthalmopathy. Amplified TCR beta CDR3 regions derived from RNA transcripts. TCR CDR3 underwent first-round RT-PCR with the HTBI primer set. In TCRdb, the multiplex PCR reads were re-called with MiXCR into one record per CDR3 protein. The data contain approximately 300,000 distinct CDR3 sequences, 16% of them singletons. What was sequenced was blood. The receptors derive from a man aged 25-45 years with Graves' hyperthyroidism.

This clonotype was counted ten times or more. CDR3 amino acids: CASSLSVGELFF. The DNA for the CDR3 is TGCGCCAGCAGCTTGTCAGTGGGGGAGCTGTTTTTT. The rearrangement joins TRBV5-1 to TRBJ2-2; the D is unclear. The CDR3 runs to 12 residues. Germline V gene data show CDR1 as SGHRS and CDR2 as YFSETQ. Trimming removed 1 base from V and 8 bases from J, with 6 bases in between. Using reference TRBV5-1 and TRBJ2-2 for the parts outside the CDR3, the full variable domain is KAGVTQTPRYLIKTRGQQVTLSCSPISGHRSVSWYQQTPGQGLQFLFEYFSETQRNKGNFPGRFSGRQFSNSRSEMNVSTLELGDSALYLCASSLSVGELFFGEGSRLTVL.

This rearrangement joins TRBV20-1 to TRBJ2-1; the match to TRBD1 covers 8 bases. The CDR3 totals 17 residues. Germline V lookup: CDR1 DFQATT, CDR2 SNEGSKA (reference sequence). The V gene end was trimmed by 5 bases and the J gene end by 2 bases; junction bases not matched to a gene: 14. For the CDR3, the DNA is TGCAGTGCTCCCGGGACAGGAAGGGAGAGTCCCTACAATGAGCAGTTCTTC. Translated, it gives CSAPGTGRESPYNEQFF.

This clonotype was seen a few times. This chain joins TRBV5-1 and TRBJ1-4, with D tentatively TRBD1 (6 bases). Trimming stripped 0 bases from V and 8 bases from J, with 11 bases between. The CDR3 runs 14 residues. Germline V gene data show CDR1 as SGHRS and CDR2 as YFSETQ. The CDR3: CASSLGQGKEKLFF. The CDR3 DNA reads TGCGCCAGCAGCTTGGGGCAGGGGAAGGAAAAACTGTTTTTT.

In this sample, this clonotype turned up many times. The V call is TRBV10-3, the J call TRBJ2-5; tentatively, D is TRBD1 or TRBD2 (5 bases each). Trimming cost V 4 bases and J 1 base, with 10 bases left between them. The CDR3 is made up of 14 amino acids. Germline assignment: CDR1 ENHRY and CDR2 SYGVKD. Written as DNA, the CDR3 is TGTGCCATCAGTGCTTGGGACCGCCAAGAGACCCAGTACTTC. It encodes CAISAWDRQETQYF.

This clonotype was recorded many times. The chain is built from TRBV30 and TRBJ2-7; D gene unclear. This CDR3 has 11 residues. Germline assignment: CDR1 GTSNPN and CDR2 SVGIG (reference sequence). Trimming left V 2 bases short and J 3 bases short, with 5 bases between. CDR3 coding DNA: TGTGCCTGGAGTCCAGACTACGAGCAGTACTTC. Translated, it gives CAWSPDYEQYF.

This clonotype was counted a few times. The chain combines TRBV19 with TRBJ2-5; 7 positions match TRBD1. V dropped 6 bases and J dropped 0; count of bases not matched to a gene: 1. The CDR3 has 13 residues. Germline loops: CDR1 LNHDA, CDR2 SQIVND (reference sequence). For the CDR3, the DNA is TGTGCCAGTAGGGGGACAGACCAAGAGACCCAGTACTTC. This codes for CASRGTDQETQYF.

This clonotype was observed at least ten times. V gene TRBV18 combines with J gene TRBJ2-7, with 7 bases matching TRBD1. Germline V lookup: CDR1 KGHSH, CDR2 LQKENI. This CDR3 has 15 amino acids. Trimming cost V 3 bases and J 3 bases; bases outside gene matches: 8. The CDR3 here is CASSPFTRDSYEQYF. The CDR3 DNA reads as TGTGCCAGCTCACCCTTCACCCGGGACAGCTACGAGCAGTACTTC. Complete variable domain (other parts from reference TRBV18 and TRBJ2-7): NAGVMQNPRHLVRRRGQEARLRCSPMKGHSHVYWYRQLPEEGLKFMVYLQKENIIDESGMPKERFSAEFPKEGPSILRIQQVVRGDSAAYFCASSPFTRDSYEQYFGPGTRLTVT.

V usage is TRBV19 and J usage is TRBJ2-7; TRBD1 or TRBD2 may be the D gene (5 bases each). Germline-derived CDR1 and CDR2 are LNHDA and SQIVND (reference sequence). V was pared by 3 bases and J by 3 bases, with 9 bases between. CDR3 length: 13 amino acids. The CDR3, as DNA: TGTGCCAGTAGTATCCGGGACGGCTACGAGCAGTACTTC. Amino acid sequence: CASSIRDGYEQYF.

This clonotype appeared a few times. The genes are TRBV30 and TRBJ1-4, with TRBD1 identical over 7 bases. J lost 8 bases, V lost 4 bases, and 10 bases had no gene match. The germline gives CDR1 GTSNPN, CDR2 SVGIG (reference sequence). The CDR3 extends over 14 amino acids. CDR3 DNA: TGTGCCTGGACCCACCAGGGGGTTCGGGAAAAACTGTTTTTT. Protein: CAWTHQGVREKLFF.

At least ten counts were recorded for this clonotype. The chain carries TRBV9 and TRBJ2-1, with 8 bases lining up with TRBD2. The CDR3 loop spans 16 amino acids. V shed 7 bases, J shed 5 bases, and the junction held 14 bases outside the gene matches. Germline V gene lookup returns CDR1 SGDLS and CDR2 YYNGEE. The CDR3 DNA reads TGTGCCAGCGCCGAGGTGGGACTAGGGGTTAACAATGAGCAGTTCTTC. Its protein product is CASAEVGLGVNNEQFF.

This sequence joins TRBV4-2 and TRBJ2-7; TRBD2 aligns across 10 bases. Germline V lookup: CDR1 LGHNA, CDR2 YNFKEQ. The CDR3 consists of 15 residues. With 4 bases clipped from V and 6 bases from J, the junction kept 9 bases outside the gene matches. CDR3: CASSPSSGRKGEQYF. The CDR3 coding sequence is TGTGCCAGCAGCCCGTCTAGCGGGAGAAAGGGCGAGCAGTACTTC.

This clonotype was detected only a few times. The chain uses TRBV5-6 and TRBJ2-7; D gene ambiguous. Germline-derived CDR1 and CDR2 are SGHDT and YYEEEE. Trimming removed 2 bases from V and 7 bases from J, with 16 bases in between. CDR3 length: 14 residues. The CDR3, as DNA: TGTGCCAGCAGCTTTGGGCGGACCTTACGGGAGCAGTACTTC. Amino acids: CASSFGRTLREQYF.

This clonotype was counted ten times or more. The J gene is TRBJ1-1, the V gene TRBV30, with no clear D. Trimming took 3 bases from V and 10 from J, leaving 24 bases between them. Germline V gene sequence: CDR1 GTSNPN, CDR2 SVGIG (reference sequence). This CDR3 contains 15 residues. The CDR3 loop is CAWSTPGSGVYGAFF. DNA for the CDR3: TGTGCCTGGAGCACCCCCGGGAGCGGGGTTTATGGAGCTTTCTTT.